One sample yielded the 25 T cell receptor beta chains listed below, sequenced in a study of breast tumors, draining lymph nodes, adjacent tissues. TCRdb independently ran MiXCR on the multiplex PCR reads; one entry per CDR3 protein. The sample records under 300,000 distinct CDR3 sequences, roughly a third being singletons. Breast cancer patients provided tissue from their axillary draining lymph nodes. The sequenced sample consisted of axillary lymph node tissue. The receptors shown here come from a female donor with breast cancer. Some clones in this sample may be carry-over from other donors' samples.

The sample holds a few counts of this clonotype. The rearrangement joins TRBV28 to TRBJ2-7, with TRBD1 matching 7 bases. The V and J ends lost 7 bases and 5 bases, in that order; junction bases with no gene match: 5. CDR3 length: 12 amino acids. CDR1 is MDHEN and CDR2 is SYDVKM in the germline V gene. The CDR3 here is CASNRGFNEQYF. The DNA for the CDR3 is TGTGCCAGCAACAGGGGATTTAACGAGCAGTACTTC.

This rearrangement joins TRBV6-6 to TRBJ1-3; D remains unclear. The germline V gene encodes CDR1 MNHNY and CDR2 SVGAGI (reference sequence). Trimming cost V 6 bases and J 4 bases, with 10 bases left between them. CDR3 length: 13 amino acids. CDR3 DNA sequence: TGTGCCAGCAGCGGGCGAACAGGAAACACCATATATTTT. It translates to CASSGRTGNTIYF.

This clonotype has at least ten counts. This CDR3 is CSARDRHSTGELFF. As DNA, the CDR3 is TGCAGTGCTAGAGATAGACACTCCACCGGGGAGCTGTTTTTT. This chain connects TRBV20-1 to TRBJ2-2, with D hard to call. CDR3 size: 14 residues. With 0 bases removed from V and 4 bases from J, the gap between germline ends came to 9 bases. Germline-derived CDR1 and CDR2 are DFQATT and SNEGSKA (reference sequence).

This chain joins TRBV29-1 and TRBJ1-2, with D possibly matching TRBD1 (5 bases). In germline, CDR1 is SQVTM, CDR2 ANQGSEA. The CDR3 covers 14 residues. The ends were cut back, 8 bases at V and 0 bases at J, with 16 bases in the middle. CDR3 coding DNA: TGCAGCTTGGGGGGACCGCCAGCTAACTATGGCTACACCTTC. Translating gives CSLGGPPANYGYTF. The whole variable domain, remainder taken from reference TRBV29-1 and TRBJ1-2, is SAVISQKPSRDICQRGTSLTIQCQVDSQVTMMFWYRQQPGQSLTLIATANQGSEATYESGFVIDKFPISRPNLTFSTLTVSNMSPEDSSIYLCSLGGPPANYGYTFGSGTRLTVV.

This chain links TRBV24-1 with TRBJ2-7, with 15 bases that match TRBD2. V was pared by 3 bases and J by 2 bases, with 10 bases of the junction left unmatched. Looked up from germline, CDR1 is KGHDR and CDR2 is SFDVKD. The CDR3 is 19 amino acids. Written as DNA, the CDR3 is TGTGCCACCAGTGATCCGGGACTAGCGGGAGGAGGAACAACCTACGAGCAGTACTTC. Translating it yields CATSDPGLAGGGTTYEQYF.

This clonotype has a count of ten or more. Here the CDR3 reads CASSLSDDYEQYF. The CDR3, as DNA: TGCGCCAGCAGCCTCTCGGACGACTACGAGCAGTACTTC. The chain is built from TRBV5-1 and TRBJ2-7; D unresolved. The CDR3 loop spans 13 amino acids. Trimming took off 4 bases at V and 3 bases at J, with 11 bases between the two ends. Germline CDR1 and CDR2: SGHRS and YFSETQ.

V and J are TRBV5-6 and TRBJ2-7; 11 positions agree with TRBD2. The germline V gene has CDR1 SGHDT and CDR2 YYEEEE. J gave up 3 bases and V 4 bases, and 9 bases lay outside the gene matches. The CDR3 runs to 16 residues. CDR3 coding DNA: TGTGCCAGCAGCACGAGACTAGCGGGATACAACTACGAGCAGTACTTC. Translating it yields CASSTRLAGYNYEQYF.

This clonotype was seen many times. The chain employs TRBV7-6 and TRBJ1-3, with no clear D. Germline values: CDR1 SGHVS, CDR2 FNYEAQ. With 5 bases removed from V and 2 bases from J, the gap between germline ends came to 19 bases. The CDR3 length is 17 residues. The CDR3 is CASSVIGGPPAGNTIYF. The CDR3 DNA sequence: TGTGCCAGCAGCGTAATCGGTGGCCCTCCTGCTGGAAACACCATATATTTT.

This clonotype was picked up a small number of times. V gene TRBV5-4 combines with J gene TRBJ2-7; 7 bases match TRBD1. In germline, CDR1 is SGHNT, CDR2 YYREEE (reference sequence). The CDR3 covers 16 residues. V lost 4 bases to trimming and J lost 0 bases; unmatched junction nucleotides: 10. The CDR3 DNA reads as TGTGCCAGCAGCAGGGGGCCGGGACAACCCTCCTACGAGCAGTACTTC. This sequence encodes CASSRGPGQPSYEQYF.

The V gene is TRBV7-2, the J gene TRBJ1-3; TRBD1 aligns across 8 bases. The germline V gene has CDR1 SGHTA and CDR2 FQGNSA. V gave up 1 base and J gave up 4 bases; unmatched junction bases: 3. CDR3 size: 15 residues. The CDR3 here is CASSLGTGRGNTIYF. CDR3 nucleotides: TGTGCCAGCAGCTTAGGGACAGGGCGGGGAAACACCATATATTTT. Filled out from reference TRBV7-2 and TRBJ1-3, the complete variable domain reads GAGVSQSPSNKVTEKGKDVELRCDPISGHTALYWYRQSLGQGLEFLIYFQGNSAPDKSGLPSDRFSAERTGGSVSTLTIQRTQQEDSAVYLCASSLGTGRGNTIYFGEGSWLTVV.

As for this clonotype: This may come from a read error, since a much larger clone is one base off. The chain uses TRBV20-1 and TRBJ2-2; the D gene is possibly TRBD2 (5 bases). Per germline, CDR1 DFQATT and CDR2 SNEGSKA (reference sequence). The CDR3 extends over 12 amino acids. The CDR3 loop reads CSARRSTGEPFF. The CDR3 DNA reads TGCAGTGCTAGAAGGAGTACCGGGGAGCCGTTTTTT.

This clonotype was seen at least ten times. The V gene is TRBV4-3, the J gene TRBJ1-6, with D uncertain. The V gene lost 5 bases and the J gene lost 8 bases, with 7 bases spanning the gap. CDR3 length: 12 amino acids. CDR1 and CDR2 (germline): LGHNA, YSLEER. The CDR3 loop is CASSRADSPLHF. CDR3 nucleotide sequence: TGCGCCAGCAGCAGGGCTGATTCACCCCTCCACTTT.

Comments on this clonotype: This may stem from a read error, because a much larger clone lies one nucleotide away. In DNA, the CDR3 is TGTGCCAGCAGTTCCTCCCGGGTAACTGGGGCCAACGTCCTGACTTTC. Translation gives CASSSSRVTGANVLTF. V usage is TRBV6-5 and J usage is TRBJ2-6; D gene unclear. CDR3 length equals 16 residues. Trimming took off 4 bases at V and 2 bases at J, with 12 bases between the two ends. The germline gives CDR1 MNHEY, CDR2 SVGAGI.

In this sample, this clonotype turned up many times. This chain links TRBV11-2 with TRBJ2-2; 11 bases line up with TRBD2. The V segment lost 8 bases and the J segment 1 base; nucleotides outside the gene matches: 3. Germline loops: CDR1 SGHAT, CDR2 FQNNGV. The CDR3 has 15 residues. The CDR3, as DNA: TGTGCCAGCGCCGGACTAGCGGGGAACACCGGGGAGCTGTTTTTT. Encoded protein: CASAGLAGNTGELFF.

This clonotype was recorded at least ten times. The V call is TRBV24-1, the J call TRBJ2-1; D gene uncertain. There are 11 residues in the CDR3. V was pared by 9 bases and J by 8 bases, with 10 bases between. Per germline, CDR1 KGHDR and CDR2 SFDVKD. The CDR3 here is CATAVFHEQFF. Here the CDR3 DNA reads TGTGCCACCGCCGTTTTTCATGAGCAGTTCTTC.

Note on this clonotype: Without the conserved terminal phenylalanine or tryptophan, this CDR3 likely stems from a read error. No DNA is shown, since the ends of the CDR3 on it are uncertain; the CDR3 is the one TCRdb lists. The chain carries TRBV12-3 or TRBV12-4 and TRBJ2-1; whether TRBD1, the table's D call, matches the DNA was not checked. From its first to its last residue, the CDR3 has 10 amino acids. The CDR3 is CASTGRGQGI.

The rearrangement uses TRBV6-4 and TRBJ2-7; 7 positions match TRBD2. Germline CDR1 and CDR2: MRHNA and SNTAGT. The ends lost 6 bases at V and 3 bases at J; junction bases unmatched: 11. This CDR3 comprises 15 residues. Here the CDR3 reads CASSVESAGFYEQYF. The CDR3 coding sequence is TGTGCCAGCAGCGTAGAGTCAGCGGGGTTCTACGAGCAGTACTTC.

Many counts were recorded for this clonotype. The chain links TRBV20-1 to TRBJ2-3; D gene ambiguous. The CDR3 is 12 residues long. The V gene lost 0 bases and the J gene lost 4 bases, with 5 bases spanning the gap. Germline CDR1 reads DFQATT; CDR2 reads SNEGSKA (reference sequence). The CDR3 DNA is TGCAGTGCTAGAGATTTAGCAGATACGCAGTATTTT. Its protein is CSARDLADTQYF.

This clonotype was counted ten times or more. The chain joins TRBV20-1 to TRBJ2-2; D remains unclear. V shed 6 bases and J shed 4 bases, with 15 bases lying between them. Per germline, CDR1 DFQATT and CDR2 SNEGSKA (reference sequence). The CDR3 has 14 residues. The CDR3 spells CSATYGLFTGELFF. CDR3 nucleotide sequence: TGCAGTGCCACCTACGGGCTCTTCACCGGGGAGCTGTTTTTT.

This clonotype came up many times. The chain is built from TRBV19 and TRBJ2-2; D is unresolved. V lost 8 bases to trimming and J lost 1 base, with 8 bases between them. CDR1 and CDR2 (germline): LNHDA, SQIVND (reference sequence). The CDR3 contains 13 residues. In DNA, the CDR3 is TGTGCCAGTCCTAACAGGAACACCGGGGAGCTGTTTTTT. Encoded protein: CASPNRNTGELFF.

The sample holds many counts of this clonotype. The V call is TRBV19, the J call TRBJ1-3, with a possible D match to TRBD1 (5 bases). Germline assignment: CDR1 LNHDA and CDR2 SQIVND (reference sequence). The V end lost 6 bases, the J end lost 0 bases, and 12 bases lay between the germline ends. CDR3 length equals 15 residues. The DNA of the CDR3 is TGTGCCAGTAGCGCCCGGGGCCTCTCTGGAAACACCATATATTTT. Residues: CASSARGLSGNTIYF.

This clonotype appeared many times. J is TRBJ1-5 and V is TRBV6-5; D ambiguous. Germline CDR1 MNHEY, CDR2 SVGAGI. V was trimmed by 5 bases and J by 6 bases, leaving 2 bases between them. The CDR3 is made up of 10 amino acids. The CDR3 DNA sequence: TGTGCCAGCAGTCCTCAGCCCCAGCATTTT. It translates to CASSPQPQHF.

The rearrangement uses TRBV7-3 and TRBJ2-7, with TRBD2 identical over 9 bases. Judging by the DNA end, TRBJ2-1 fits better; the J call may be wrong. The CDR3 runs 15 residues. Germline CDR1 is SGHTA and CDR2 is FQGTGA. The CDR3 protein is CASSLLAGQNNEQFF. The DNA for the CDR3 is TGTGCCAGCAGCCTCCTAGCGGGACAGAACAATGAGCAGTTCTTC.

In its sample, this clonotype was seen a few times. The rearrangement joins TRBV19 to TRBJ2-4, with 10 bases aligning to TRBD1. CDR3 length: 16 amino acids. Germline loops: CDR1 LNHDA, CDR2 SQIVND (reference sequence). V lost 5 bases to trimming and J lost 2 bases; unmatched junction nucleotides: 6. Written as DNA, the CDR3 is TGTGCCAGTAGTGCCGGGACAGGGGTTTCCAAAAACATTCAGTACTTC. This codes for CASSAGTGVSKNIQYF.

CDR3 protein: CASSPKRQKNTEAFF. The CDR3 nucleotides read TGTGCCAGCAGCCCAAAGAGACAGAAGAACACTGAAGCTTTCTTT. The rearrangement links TRBV3-1 to TRBJ1-1; D perhaps matches TRBD1 (5 bases). Trimming cost V 4 bases and J 1 base, with 13 bases left between them. Germline V gives CDR1 LGHDT, CDR2 YNNKEL (reference sequence). The CDR3 runs 15 residues.